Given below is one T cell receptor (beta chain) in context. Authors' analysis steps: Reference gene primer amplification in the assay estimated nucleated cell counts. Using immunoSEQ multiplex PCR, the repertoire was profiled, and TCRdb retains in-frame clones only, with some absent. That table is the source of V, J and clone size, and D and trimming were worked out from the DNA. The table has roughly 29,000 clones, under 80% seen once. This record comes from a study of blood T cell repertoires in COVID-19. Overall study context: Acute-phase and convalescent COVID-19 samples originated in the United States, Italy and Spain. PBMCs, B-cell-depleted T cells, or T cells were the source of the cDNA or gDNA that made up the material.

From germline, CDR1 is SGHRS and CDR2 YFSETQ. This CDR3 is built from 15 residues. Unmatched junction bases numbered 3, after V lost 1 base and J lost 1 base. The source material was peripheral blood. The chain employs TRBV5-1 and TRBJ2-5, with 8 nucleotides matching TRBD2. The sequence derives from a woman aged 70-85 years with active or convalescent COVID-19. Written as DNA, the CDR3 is TGCGCCAGCAGCTTGACGGGGGGGAGCCAAGAGACCCAGTACTTC. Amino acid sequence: CASSLTGGSQETQYF. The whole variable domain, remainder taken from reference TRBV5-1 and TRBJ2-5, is KAGVTQTPRYLIKTRGQQVTLSCSPISGHRSVSWYQQTPGQGLQFLFEYFSETQRNKGNFPGRFSGRQFSNSRSEMNVSTLELGDSALYLCASSLTGGSQETQYFGPGTRLLVL.